The 18 T cell receptor beta chains given below trace back to one sample, sequenced in a study of blood T cell repertoires in COVID-19. Profiling relied on immunoSEQ multiplex PCR, and the TCRdb table lists in-frame clones only, not all of them. The table has a few hundred thousand clones, nearly 90% seen once. Sequencing was carried out using PBMCs or T cells enriched from blood (not recorded which). The receptors shown here come from a woman aged 45-65 years who had been exposed to COVID-19.

This rearrangement joins TRBV9 to TRBJ1-4, with 9 bases identical to TRBD1. V shed 3 bases and J 4 bases; nucleotides not matched to a gene: 4. From germline, CDR1 is SGDLS and CDR2 YYNGEE. The CDR3 contains 15 residues. The CDR3, as DNA: TGTGCCAGCAGCGCCGGGACAGGGATTAATGAAAAACTGTTTTTT. Its protein is CASSAGTGINEKLFF. Complete variable domain (other parts from reference TRBV9 and TRBJ1-4): DSGVTQTPKHLITATGQRVTLRCSPRSGDLSVYWYQQSLDQGLQFLIQYYNGEERAKGNILERFSAQQFPDLHSELNLSSLELGDSALYFCASSAGTGINEKLFFGSGTQLSVL.

V usage is TRBV18 and J usage is TRBJ2-1; TRBD2 matches 11 bases. The CDR3 contains 17 residues. The V and J ends lost 4 bases and 5 bases, in that order; junction bases with no gene match: 10. Germline V lookup: CDR1 KGHSH, CDR2 LQKENI. The CDR3 region has the DNA TGTGCCAGCTCACTTCAACTAGCGGGGGCCACACACAATGAGCAGTTCTTC. Protein sequence: CASSLQLAGATHNEQFF.

This clone came up once. This chain links TRBV9 with TRBJ1-3; D is undetermined. The germline V gene has CDR1 SGDLS and CDR2 YYNGEE. V lost 7 bases to trimming and J lost 0 bases, with 11 bases between them. CDR3 length: 14 residues. The CDR3 here is CASSNADSGNTIYF. DNA of the CDR3: TGTGCCAGCTCCAACGCGGACTCTGGAAACACCATATATTTT.

This sequence joins TRBV5-1 and TRBJ1-1, with D possibly being TRBD1 (5 bases). V lost 4 bases and J 3 bases, leaving 13 bases between the germline ends. The CDR3 is 14 residues long. In germline, CDR1 is SGHRS, CDR2 YFSETQ. CDR3 nucleotides: TGCGCCAGCAGCGGGACCCCGGGGGACACTGAAGCTTTCTTT. Translated, it gives CASSGTPGDTEAFF.

The V gene is TRBV18, the J gene TRBJ2-3; weak D call: TRBD2 (6 bases). CDR3 length: 14 amino acids. V lost 2 bases, J lost 4 bases, and 10 bases lay in between. From germline, CDR1 is KGHSH and CDR2 LQKENI. The CDR3, as DNA: TGTGCCAGCTCACCAGCGGGGCTGGCAGATACGCAGTATTTT. Amino acid sequence: CASSPAGLADTQYF.

J is TRBJ1-2 and V is TRBV27; TRBD1 matches at 7 bases. This CDR3 is 14 amino acids long. CDR1 is MNHEY, CDR2 SMNVEV, per germline (reference sequence). The ends lost 5 bases at V and 6 bases at J; junction bases unmatched: 9. As DNA, the CDR3 is TGTGCCAGCAGTGCGACAGGGCTCCGGCATGGCTACACCTTC. Translating it yields CASSATGLRHGYTF.

The rearrangement uses TRBV28 and TRBJ2-7; 8 bases map to TRBD1. Losses at the gene ends were 6 bases for V and 3 bases for J; bases not matched to a gene: 13. CDR1 is MDHEN, CDR2 SYDVKM, per germline. This CDR3 contains 16 residues. CDR3 sequence (DNA): TGTGCCAGCAGGGGACAGGAGACAAGTTTGAACTACGAGCAGTACTTC. Its translation: CASRGQETSLNYEQYF.

This clone was seen only a few times. This chain links TRBV6-5 with TRBJ1-2; D uncertain. Trimming shortened V by 6 bases and J by 7 bases, and 15 bases separated the two germline ends. The CDR3 has 13 amino acids. Germline-derived CDR1 and CDR2 are MNHEY and SVGAGI. CDR3 nucleotides: TGTGCCAGCAGGTTACCGGGGTCACCTGGCTACACCTTC. It yields the protein CASRLPGSPGYTF.

This chain joins TRBV27 and TRBJ1-5, with 7 bases identical to TRBD1. The CDR3 covers 16 residues. Germline trimming cut 5 bases from V and 5 bases from J; bases unmatched to any gene: 12. Germline lookup yields CDR1 MNHEY and CDR2 SMNVEV (reference sequence). The CDR3 sequence is CASSPILGQEYQPQHF. Written as DNA, the CDR3 is TGTGCCAGCAGTCCGATTCTAGGACAGGAATATCAGCCCCAGCATTTT.

The table lists this clone with a count of one. The chain recombines TRBV7-9 with TRBJ1-2; TRBD1 matches at 11 bases. Germline V gene lookup returns CDR1 SEHNR and CDR2 FQNEAQ (reference sequence). The CDR3 consists of 16 residues. The J segment lost 2 bases and the V segment lost 5 bases, leaving 7 bases of the junction unmatched. The DNA of the CDR3 is TGTGCCAGCAGCGGGGGACAGGGGGACTTAAACTATGGCTACACCTTC. Its translation is CASSGGQGDLNYGYTF.

The chain carries TRBV18 and TRBJ1-6; possible D gene TRBD1, 6 bases. Trimming took 2 bases from V and 10 from J, leaving 12 bases between them. CDR3 length equals 14 residues. Germline V gene lookup returns CDR1 KGHSH and CDR2 LQKENI. The CDR3 DNA is TGTGCCAGCTCACCAAGGACAGAAGACTCACCCCTCCACTTT. Its translation is CASSPRTEDSPLHF. Complete variable domain (other parts from reference TRBV18 and TRBJ1-6): NAGVMQNPRHLVRRRGQEARLRCSPMKGHSHVYWYRQLPEEGLKFMVYLQKENIIDESGMPKERFSAEFPKEGPSILRIQQVVRGDSAAYFCASSPRTEDSPLHFGNGTRLTVT.

The rearrangement joins TRBV4-2 to TRBJ1-5; TRBD1 matches at 9 bases. The V gene's germline CDR1 is LGHNA and CDR2 YNFKEQ. The CDR3 extends over 19 amino acids. V dropped 0 bases and J dropped 0; count of bases not matched to a gene: 9. The CDR3 bases are TGTGCCAGCAGCCAAGAAATCGGCGGGACAGGGAATAGCAATCAGCCCCAGCATTTT. Translating it yields CASSQEIGGTGNSNQPQHF.

CDR3 protein: CAVSREGTEAFF. CDR3 nucleotides: TGTGCCGTCAGCAGGGAGGGCACTGAAGCTTTCTTT. The chain couples TRBV19 to TRBJ1-1, with a weak D call TRBD1 (5 bases). The CDR3 loop spans 12 amino acids. CDR1 is LNHDA, CDR2 SQIVND, per germline (reference sequence). V was shortened by 11 bases and J by 4 bases, with 14 bases between the two germline ends.

J is TRBJ2-3 and V is TRBV5-6, with 15 bases identical to TRBD2. The CDR3 is 17 amino acids. In germline, CDR1 is SGHDT, CDR2 YYEEEE. V trimming: 4 bases; J trimming: 0 bases; junction bases outside the gene matches: 3. In DNA form, the CDR3 reads TGTGCCAGCAGCCATGGACTAGCGGGGGGGAGCACAGATACGCAGTATTTT. This codes for CASSHGLAGGSTDTQYF.

The CDR3 DNA reads as TGTGCCAGCAGCCCTCCCACCGGGACAGAGTACAATCAGCCCCAGCATTTT. It yields the protein CASSPPTGTEYNQPQHF. The chain uses TRBV21-1 and TRBJ1-5; TRBD1, the D gene given by the table, was not confirmed from the DNA. TRBV21-1 is annotated as a pseudogene. There are 17 residues in the CDR3.

The rearrangement joins TRBV4-2 to TRBJ1-1; D perhaps matches TRBD1 (5 bases). The germline V and J ends were trimmed by 3 bases and 8 bases, with 10 bases remaining between them. The CDR3 consists of 12 residues. Germline values: CDR1 LGHNA, CDR2 YNFKEQ. The CDR3 region has the DNA TGTGCCAGCAGCCAGGCAGGGTACGAAGCTTTCTTT. Amino acids: CASSQAGYEAFF.

This clone has just one count. The gene calls are TRBV28 and TRBJ1-5; TRBD1 might be the D (5 bases). The CDR3 is 13 amino acids. CDR1 MDHEN and CDR2 SYDVKM come from the germline V gene. The V gene lost 6 bases and the J gene lost 10 bases, with 16 bases spanning the gap. The CDR3 here is CASRRYPGQPQHF. CDR3 DNA sequence: TGTGCCAGCAGACGATATCCAGGGCAACCCCAGCATTTT.

This clone has a single count. Different DNA sequences within this sample yield the same CDR3. This chain connects TRBV5-6 to TRBJ1-2; D perhaps matches TRBD1 (6 bases). The germline V and J ends were trimmed by 0 bases and 4 bases, with 10 bases remaining between them. The V gene's germline CDR1 is SGHDT and CDR2 YYEEEE. The CDR3 contains 14 residues. CDR3 bases: TGTGCCAGCAGCTTGGGGCAGGGGAGCTATGGCTACACCTTC. This codes for CASSLGQGSYGYTF.